The 27 T cell receptor beta chains listed next were all sequenced from one sample in a study of patients and donors after allogeneic stem cell transplantation. TCRdb re-called the RT-PCR reads through MiXCR, storing one row per CDR3 protein. The data show around 150,000 distinct CDR3 sequences, about two fifths seen once. The source material was blood, either unsorted or a sorted T cell fraction (not recorded which). The receptors were gathered from a human donor who was either an allogeneic HSCT recipient or a stem cell or donor lymphocyte infusion donor (not recorded which). It is not recorded whose cells these are; they may come from a transplant donor.

This clonotype showed up just once. This chain connects TRBV29-1 to TRBJ2-5, with D unresolved. CDR3 length equals 13 residues. Germline loops: CDR1 SQVTM, CDR2 ANQGSEA. V lost 4 bases to trimming and J lost 1 base, with 10 bases between them. CDR3 residues: CSVVGRFQETQYF. The DNA for the CDR3 is TGCAGCGTTGTTGGGCGGTTCCAAGAGACCCAGTACTTC.

V and J are TRBV6-6 and TRBJ1-4, with 12 bases that match TRBD1. The germline V gene has CDR1 MNHNY and CDR2 SVGAGI (reference sequence). The J segment lost 6 bases and the V segment lost 0 bases, leaving 5 bases of the junction unmatched. This CDR3 has 17 amino acids. Here the CDR3 DNA reads TGTGCCAGCAGTTACTCCGGGACAGGGGGCCTCGATGAAAAACTGTTTTTT. Translating it yields CASSYSGTGGLDEKLFF.

The chain joins TRBV5-1 to TRBJ1-2, with 9 bases lining up with TRBD1. The germline V gene encodes CDR1 SGHRS and CDR2 YFSETQ. Trimming at V came to 4 bases and at J to 8 bases, leaving 6 bases not matched to a gene. The CDR3 has 13 amino acids. CDR3 region: CASSRDRAGGYTF. CDR3 bases: TGCGCCAGCAGCCGGGACAGGGCAGGAGGCTACACCTTC.

This clonotype was seen a few times. This chain links TRBV12-3 or TRBV12-4 with TRBJ1-2; 9 bases agree with TRBD1. The V gene end was trimmed by 3 bases and the J gene end by 1 base; junction bases not matched to a gene: 9. The CDR3 runs 17 residues. The CDR3 loop is CASSLSGVTGGNYGYTF. CDR3 coding DNA: TGTGCCAGCAGTTTGAGTGGGGTGACAGGGGGTAACTATGGCTACACCTTC.

V gene TRBV5-1 combines with J gene TRBJ2-1; TRBD1 is a possible D gene (5 bases). The CDR3 consists of 15 residues. Germline loops: CDR1 SGHRS, CDR2 YFSETQ. Trimming removed 0 bases from V and 6 bases from J, with 13 bases in between. The CDR3 spells CASSLEAGSSNEQFF. For the CDR3, the DNA is TGCGCCAGCAGCTTGGAGGCAGGGTCGAGCAATGAGCAGTTCTTC.

The V gene is TRBV10-3, the J gene TRBJ1-1; D is unclear. Trimming left V 2 bases short and J 0 bases short, with 7 bases between. CDR1 is ENHRY, CDR2 SYGVKD, per germline. This CDR3 contains 14 residues. In DNA, the CDR3 is TGTGCCATCAGTGAGGAGGGTCTGAACACTGAAGCTTTCTTT. Amino acid sequence: CAISEEGLNTEAFF.

This clonotype was detected a few times. The J gene is TRBJ1-5, the V gene TRBV28; TRBD1 is a possible D gene (5 bases). V gave up 10 bases and J gave up 5 bases, with 24 bases separating them. CDR3 length equals 16 residues. Looked up from germline, CDR1 is MDHEN and CDR2 is SYDVKM. The CDR3 DNA is TGTGCCACCCAGGTCTTAACGGGGGAGCTGGATCAGCCCCAGCATTTT. Protein sequence: CATQVLTGELDQPQHF.

This clonotype was observed a handful of times. V and J are TRBV5-1 and TRBJ1-2; TRBD1 matches 8 bases. Germline lookup yields CDR1 SGHRS and CDR2 YFSETQ. J gave up 0 bases and V 4 bases, and 8 bases lay outside the gene matches. CDR3 length equals 16 residues. CDR3 sequence reads: CASSPGQGTANYGYTF. The CDR3 DNA sequence: TGCGCCAGCAGCCCCGGACAGGGTACAGCTAACTATGGCTACACCTTC.

V gene TRBV12-3 or TRBV12-4 combines with J gene TRBJ1-1, with TRBD1 identical over 10 bases. CDR3 length equals 17 residues. The J segment lost 1 base and the V segment lost 6 bases, leaving 11 bases of the junction unmatched. The CDR3 nucleotides are TGTGCCAGCAGCCCTATCGGGGACAGGGGCCCGAACACTGAAGCTTTCTTT. Amino acids: CASSPIGDRGPNTEAFF.

The table lists this clonotype with a few counts. The rearrangement links TRBV20-1 to TRBJ1-6; the D is unclear. Trimming stripped 0 bases from V and 9 bases from J, with 15 bases between. Germline-derived CDR1 and CDR2 are DFQATT and SNEGSKA (reference sequence). The CDR3 sequence is 15 residues long. CDR3 nucleotides: TGCAGTGCTAGAGAGTATGGGAGGGAGGGTTCACCCCTCCACTTT. It yields the protein CSAREYGREGSPLHF.

This chain connects TRBV12-3 or TRBV12-4 to TRBJ1-1; D is unclear. The CDR3 runs to 12 residues. Between the trimmed V and J ends, which lost 6 bases and 7 bases, there was a span of 12 bases. The CDR3 here is CASSQTEIEAFF. For the CDR3, the DNA is TGTGCCAGCAGCCAAACAGAGATTGAAGCTTTCTTT.

The CDR3 DNA reads as TGTGCCAGCAGTTTATCAGGGGAAGGTGAAAAACTGTTTTTT. Protein sequence: CASSLSGEGEKLFF. The rearrangement uses TRBV12-3 or TRBV12-4 and TRBJ1-4; D perhaps matches TRBD1 (6 bases). The CDR3 covers 14 residues. Between the trimmed V and J ends, which lost 2 bases and 7 bases, there was a span of 11 bases.

J is TRBJ2-1 and V is TRBV7-2; 10 bases are shared with TRBD2. CDR1 is SGHTA and CDR2 is FQGNSA in the germline V gene. Losses at the gene ends were 5 bases for V and 3 bases for J; bases not matched to a gene: 10. The CDR3 is made up of 17 amino acids. CDR3 in DNA: TGTGCCAGCAGCCTAGACAGGACTAGCGGATTCTACAATGAGCAGTTCTTC. As protein: CASSLDRTSGFYNEQFF.

There are a few counts of this clonotype. The chain is built from TRBV13 and TRBJ2-2; 7 nucleotides agree with TRBD1. Germline trimming cut 5 bases from V and 5 bases from J; bases unmatched to any gene: 8. This CDR3 has 15 amino acids. Germline-derived CDR1 and CDR2 are PRHDT and FYEKMQ (reference sequence). For the CDR3, the DNA is TGTGCCAGCAGCCCGCAAGGGGGCAGAACCGGGGAGCTGTTTTTT. Protein sequence: CASSPQGGRTGELFF. The full variable domain, rest sourced from reference TRBV13 and TRBJ2-2, is AAGVIQSPRHLIKEKRETATLKCYPIPRHDTVYWYQQGPGQDPQFLISFYEKMQSDKGSIPDRFSAQQFSDYHSELNMSSLELGDSALYFCASSPQGGRTGELFFGEGSRLTVL.

This chain links TRBV6-6 with TRBJ2-7, with TRBD2 matching over 8 bases. The CDR3 totals 14 residues. V lost 6 bases, J lost 0 bases, and 4 bases stayed unmatched. Per the germline V gene, CDR1 is MNHNY and CDR2 is SVGAGI (reference sequence). As DNA, the CDR3 is TGTGCCAGCAGCGGCGGGGGGCCCTCCTACGAGCAGTACTTC. Amino acid sequence: CASSGGGPSYEQYF.

The genes are TRBV25-1 and TRBJ2-5; 9 bases agree with TRBD2. The V gene end was trimmed by 6 bases and the J gene end by 3 bases; junction bases not matched to a gene: 11. The CDR3 has 16 amino acids. The germline V gene has CDR1 MGHDK and CDR2 SYGVNS. The CDR3 loop reads CASSEGLAGQKETQYF. The CDR3 DNA reads TGTGCCAGCAGCGAAGGTCTAGCGGGGCAGAAAGAGACCCAGTACTTC.

The V and J genes are TRBV24-1 and TRBJ2-7; D is unresolved. This CDR3 has 15 amino acids. Trimming took 7 bases from V and 7 from J, leaving 22 bases between them. From germline, CDR1 is KGHDR and CDR2 SFDVKD. The CDR3: CATRDRAPRAEEQYF. The CDR3 nucleotides are TGTGCCACCAGGGATCGGGCCCCAAGGGCGGAAGAGCAGTACTTC.

This clonotype has a handful of counts. J is TRBJ1-4 and V is TRBV4-3; 7 positions match TRBD1. V lost 3 bases and J lost 8; bases outside the gene matches: 6. Germline CDR1 reads LGHNA; CDR2 reads YSLEER. CDR3 length: 14 residues. CDR3 loop: CASSQDRFLEKLFF. DNA of the CDR3: TGCGCCAGCAGCCAGGACAGGTTCCTGGAAAAACTGTTTTTT.

The genes are TRBV4-2 and TRBJ1-5; D is perhaps TRBD1 (6 bases). Germline-derived CDR1 and CDR2 are LGHNA and YNFKEQ. This CDR3 has 16 amino acids. V was cut by 1 base and J by 8 bases, with 18 bases left in between. CDR3 protein: CASSQAGQGSSEPQHF. The CDR3 DNA sequence: TGTGCCAGCAGCCAAGCAGGGCAGGGGAGTAGTGAGCCCCAGCATTTT.

The chain uses TRBV20-1 and TRBJ1-3, with D uncertain. The CDR3 is 16 residues long. CDR1 is DFQATT and CDR2 is SNEGSKA in the germline V gene (reference sequence). V lost 0 bases to trimming and J lost 0 bases, with 12 bases between them. Here the CDR3 reads CSARDWRFNSGNTIYF. CDR3 bases: TGCAGTGCTAGAGATTGGAGATTTAACTCTGGAAACACCATATATTTT.

This clonotype was seen more than once but under ten times. V and J are TRBV7-9 and TRBJ1-6; D is perhaps TRBD1 (6 bases). V was cut by 2 bases and J by 9 bases, with 17 bases left in between. Germline CDR1 and CDR2: SEHNR and FQNEAQ (reference sequence). The length of the CDR3 is 16 residues. The CDR3 DNA reads TGTGCCAGCAGCTTATGGGGGGCCGAGGGGAGTTCACCCCTCCACTTT. Its protein is CASSLWGAEGSSPLHF. The variable domain in full, with the rest retrieved from reference TRBV7-9 and TRBJ1-6, is DTGVSQNPRHKITKRGQNVTFRCDPISEHNRLYWYRQTLGQGPEFLTYFQNEAQLEKSRLLSDRFSAERPKGSFSTLEIQRTEQGDSAMYLCASSLWGAEGSSPLHFGNGTRLTVT.

CDR3 sequence reads: CSASKLVGNEQFF. The CDR3 DNA reads TGCAGTGCTAGTAAGCTAGTAGGCAATGAGCAGTTCTTC. V usage is TRBV20-1 and J usage is TRBJ2-1, with no clear D. Germline V CDR1 and CDR2: DFQATT, SNEGSKA (reference sequence). V gave up 3 bases and J gave up 6 bases, with 12 bases separating them. The CDR3 runs to 13 residues.

The chain combines TRBV3-1 with TRBJ2-7; TRBD1 agrees at 7 bases. After removal of 4 bases from V and 6 bases from J, the junction contained 9 bases not matched to a gene. The V gene's germline CDR1 is LGHDT and CDR2 YNNKEL (reference sequence). The CDR3 runs to 14 residues. In DNA, the CDR3 is TGTGCCAGCAGCCCGATCCAGGGGGTAGGCGAGCAGTACTTC. It is translated as CASSPIQGVGEQYF.

This clonotype appeared a few times. This rearrangement joins TRBV5-1 to TRBJ1-6; 7 nucleotides line up with TRBD1. The CDR3 is 15 residues long. After removal of 3 bases from V and 8 bases from J, the junction contained 8 bases not matched to a gene. Looked up from germline, CDR1 is SGHRS and CDR2 is YFSETQ. The DNA for the CDR3 is TGCGCCAGCAGCTACCGGGACAGTGCTCATTCACCCCTCCACTTT. Encoded protein: CASSYRDSAHSPLHF.

The chain couples TRBV2 to TRBJ1-5; the D is unclear. CDR1 is SNHLY, CDR2 FYNNEI, per germline. V gave up 4 bases and J gave up 0 bases, with 7 bases separating them. This CDR3 contains 14 residues. The CDR3 protein is CASSGTASNQPQHF. The CDR3 DNA reads as TGTGCCAGCAGTGGGACGGCTAGCAATCAGCCCCAGCATTTT.

This clonotype occurred a few times. The V gene is TRBV5-1, the J gene TRBJ1-1, with D tentatively TRBD1 (5 bases). V dropped 1 base and J dropped 3 bases, with 10 bases sitting between them. The CDR3 sequence is 14 residues long. Germline V gives CDR1 SGHRS, CDR2 YFSETQ. CDR3 in amino acids: CASSLNLRDTEAFF. The CDR3 DNA reads TGCGCCAGCAGCTTGAACCTCAGGGACACTGAAGCTTTCTTT.

This chain uses TRBV12-3 or TRBV12-4 with TRBJ2-7; D could derive from TRBD1 or TRBD2 (5 bases each). Trimming took 6 bases from V and 3 from J, leaving 15 bases between them. The length of the CDR3 is 14 residues. The CDR3 here is CASSPWDGHYEQYF. CDR3 nucleotides: TGTGCCAGCAGCCCTTGGGACGGTCACTACGAGCAGTACTTC.